What follows are 21 T cell receptor beta chains derived from one specimen sequenced in a study of blood T cells in healthy people across ages. A J-beta primer mix and a sample-barcoded 5' primer were used in a second PCR of about 7 to 12 cycles. TCRdb analysed the 5' RACE reads with MiXCR anew, one entry per CDR3 protein. The table records about 1,000,000 distinct CDR3 sequences, under 55% of them present only once. Sequencing was carried out using blood. These receptors were collected from a woman aged 60 to 75 in good health.

V and J are TRBV20-1 and TRBJ2-3, with D unclear. Germline V CDR1 and CDR2: DFQATT, SNEGSKA (reference sequence). The CDR3 length is 15 residues. Trimming stripped 1 base from V and 6 bases from J, with 17 bases between. The CDR3 nucleotides read TGCAGTGCTAGAGGCCTGCTTAAGGGTCCGGATACGCAGTATTTT. It yields the protein CSARGLLKGPDTQYF.

This clonotype has only a few counts. The chain has TRBV5-5 and TRBJ1-2, with 8 bases that match TRBD1. The germline CDR1 and CDR2 sequences are SGHKS and YYEKEE (reference sequence). This CDR3 comprises 18 residues. The junction had 19 bases not matched to a gene; V was cut back by 4 bases and J by 5 bases. The CDR3 region has the DNA TGTGCCAGCAGCCGCACGAAAAACTCACAGGGGGGGGTATATGGCTACACCTTC. Its translation: CASSRTKNSQGGVYGYTF.

This sequence joins TRBV7-8 and TRBJ2-1, with 8 positions matching TRBD2. V shed 5 bases and J 10 bases; nucleotides not matched to a gene: 10. This CDR3 has 14 amino acids. Germline assignment: CDR1 SGHVS and CDR2 FQNEAQ. The DNA of the CDR3 is TGTGCCAGCAGCCTCCGGGAGGGGTCAGAAGAGCAGTTCTTC. This translates into CASSLREGSEEQFF.

V is TRBV6-6 and J is TRBJ2-1; D might be TRBD2 (6 bases). CDR1 is MNHNY, CDR2 SVGAGI, per germline (reference sequence). Trimming cost V 6 bases and J 9 bases, with 9 bases left between them. The CDR3 has 11 residues. CDR3 coding DNA: TGTGCCAGCAGCAACGGGGGTGAGCAGTTCTTC. Translated: CASSNGGEQFF.

CDR3 in DNA: TGTGCCAGCAGACCAGGGGGCGGACGTGATACGCAGTATTTT. It codes for CASRPGGGRDTQYF. This chain uses TRBV6-6 with TRBJ2-3, with TRBD1 matching over 8 bases. Looked up from germline, CDR1 is MNHNY and CDR2 is SVGAGI (reference sequence). V gave up 6 bases and J gave up 6 bases; unmatched junction bases: 8. The CDR3 contains 14 residues.

The chain has TRBV4-1 and TRBJ2-7; TRBD1 aligns across 8 bases. The J call is uncertain, as TRBJ2-5 better fits the DNA end. The CDR3 contains 15 residues. Germline V gives CDR1 MGHRA, CDR2 YSYEKL. DNA of the CDR3: TGCGCCAGCAGCCAACCGGACAGGGTTGGGGAGACCCAGTACTTC. Its protein is CASSQPDRVGETQYF.

V gene TRBV4-1 combines with J gene TRBJ2-5; the D gene is possibly TRBD2 (6 bases). The CDR3 has 17 amino acids. V dropped 3 bases and J dropped 3 bases, with 20 bases sitting between them. Germline CDR1 is MGHRA and CDR2 is YSYEKL. The CDR3 protein is CASSHRFTSTSEETQYF. The CDR3 DNA sequence: TGCGCCAGCAGCCATAGGTTCACTAGCACGTCTGAAGAGACCCAGTACTTC.

The V call is TRBV6-5, the J call TRBJ2-5; D is uncertain. This CDR3 spans 14 amino acids. V lost 0 bases to trimming and J lost 0 bases, with 5 bases between them. The V gene's germline CDR1 is MNHEY and CDR2 SVGAGI. The CDR3 protein is CASSYSINQETQYF. Written as DNA, the CDR3 is TGTGCCAGCAGTTACTCGATTAACCAAGAGACCCAGTACTTC.

V gene TRBV12-3 or TRBV12-4 combines with J gene TRBJ1-6; no firm D call. V shed 3 bases and J shed 9 bases, with 12 bases lying between them. The CDR3 has 14 amino acids. CDR3 sequence reads: CASSLVEDRSPLHF. For the CDR3, the DNA is TGTGCCAGCAGTTTGGTCGAGGATCGTTCACCCCTCCACTTT.

The V and J genes are TRBV6-2 or TRBV6-3 and TRBJ2-5; D possibly matches TRBD1 or TRBD2 (5 bases each). This CDR3 is 14 amino acids long. V was pared by 2 bases and J by 4 bases, with 11 bases between. CDR1 and CDR2 from the germline V gene are MNHEY and SVGEGT. The CDR3 reads CASSYPGPRETQYF. For the CDR3, the DNA is TGTGCCAGCAGTTACCCGGGACCCAGAGAGACCCAGTACTTC.

The J gene is TRBJ2-4, the V gene TRBV19; a weak D match, TRBD1 (6 bases). Trimming stripped 8 bases from V and 4 bases from J, with 18 bases between. Germline CDR1 LNHDA, CDR2 SQIVND (reference sequence). There are 15 residues in the CDR3. The CDR3 protein is CASGHRTVGKNIQYF. The CDR3 nucleotides are TGTGCCAGTGGCCATAGGACAGTTGGTAAAAACATTCAGTACTTC.

The rearrangement uses TRBV6-5 and TRBJ2-1, with 8 bases fitting TRBD1. J was trimmed by 3 bases and V by 6 bases; bases with no gene match: 7. Germline CDR1 MNHEY, CDR2 SVGAGI. This CDR3 comprises 15 residues. The CDR3 sequence: CASRSTGGHYNEQFF. In nucleotides, the CDR3 is TGTGCCAGCAGGAGCACAGGGGGGCACTACAATGAGCAGTTCTTC.

This clonotype turned up a few times. This sequence may be a read error, since a much larger clone differs from it by one base. The chain is built from TRBV12-3 or TRBV12-4 and TRBJ2-7; 12 bases agree with TRBD2. V lost 5 bases to trimming and J lost 7 bases; unmatched junction nucleotides: 6. This CDR3 has 14 amino acids. DNA for the CDR3: TGTGCCAGCAGTGTGGGTACTAGCGGGAGGGAGCAGTACTTC. Its protein product is CASSVGTSGREQYF.

This chain connects TRBV7-9 to TRBJ1-4; 8 positions match TRBD1. Trimming cost V 4 bases and J 7 bases; bases outside gene matches: 5. In germline, CDR1 is SEHNR, CDR2 FQNEAQ (reference sequence). There are 14 residues in the CDR3. CDR3 sequence (DNA): TGTGCCAGCAGCTACGGACAGGGACGTGAAAAACTGTTTTTT. Protein sequence: CASSYGQGREKLFF.

This clonotype appeared a few times. The CDR3, as DNA: TGCAGCGCTGGAGAGGGGACAGGGGCGGCTGGCTACACCTTC. Encoded protein: CSAGEGTGAAGYTF. The chain joins TRBV29-1 to TRBJ1-2; 10 positions match TRBD1. The length of the CDR3 is 14 residues. V trimming: 7 bases; J trimming: 7 bases; junction bases outside the gene matches: 12. Germline values: CDR1 SQVTM, CDR2 ANQGSEA.

This rearrangement joins TRBV7-8 to TRBJ2-4; possibly TRBD1 for D (6 bases). Judging by the DNA end, TRBJ2-7 fits better; the J call may be wrong. The CDR3 is 12 residues long. In germline, CDR1 is SGHVS, CDR2 FQNEAQ. CDR3 DNA: TGTGCCAGCAGCGAGAACAGGGACGAGCAGTACTTC. This sequence encodes CASSENRDEQYF.

The chain uses TRBV6-1 and TRBJ1-5; 10 nucleotides agree with TRBD1. Per the germline V gene, CDR1 is MNHNS and CDR2 is SASEGT. CDR3 length: 15 amino acids. With 4 bases clipped from V and 7 bases from J, the junction kept 7 bases outside the gene matches. This CDR3 is CASSAWDRGEQPQHF. The CDR3 DNA sequence: TGTGCCAGCAGTGCGTGGGACAGGGGTGAGCAGCCCCAGCATTTT.

The chain combines TRBV5-1 with TRBJ1-2, with 7 nucleotides matching TRBD1. Trimming removed 0 bases from V and 6 bases from J; junction bases left unmatched: 8. The CDR3 is made up of 15 amino acids. Germline-derived CDR1 and CDR2 are SGHRS and YFSETQ. The CDR3 region has the DNA TGCGCCAGCAGCTTGGGCTGGGACAGCCTAGATGGCTACACCTTC. Protein product: CASSLGWDSLDGYTF.

The rearrangement links TRBV12-3 or TRBV12-4 to TRBJ2-5; TRBD2 matches at 7 bases. V shed 1 base, J shed 3 bases, and the junction held 5 bases outside the gene matches. The CDR3 extends over 15 amino acids. As DNA, the CDR3 is TGTGCCAGCAGTTTAGTCTCTAGCGGTAAAGAGACCCAGTACTTC. Its translation: CASSLVSSGKETQYF.

This sequence joins TRBV13 and TRBJ2-7, with D perhaps given as TRBD1 or TRBD2 (7 bases each). V lost 5 bases and J lost 4, with 18 bases in between. Germline V lookup: CDR1 PRHDT, CDR2 FYEKMQ (reference sequence). The CDR3 extends over 15 amino acids. CDR3 loop: CASSPGGAGVYEQYF. The CDR3 DNA reads TGTGCCAGCAGCCCAGGGGGGGCCGGGGTATACGAGCAGTACTTC.

This clonotype was detected a few times. V usage is TRBV2 and J usage is TRBJ2-3; maybe TRBD1 (6 bases). CDR1 SNHLY and CDR2 FYNNEI come from the germline V gene. The CDR3 is 13 amino acids. The V and J ends lost 2 bases and 7 bases respectively, with 10 bases between them. DNA for the CDR3: TGTGCCAGCAGTGAACAGGGGCAAAATACGCAGTATTTT. Translation: CASSEQGQNTQYF.